Below are 26 T cell receptor beta chains sequenced from a single sample in a study of OX40 agonist ivuxolimab in advanced cancers. Only in-frame clones appear in the TCRdb table, and some are missing; sequencing was by immunoSEQ multiplex PCR. Of some 74,000 clones listed, 90% are singletons. Sequencing was performed on CD4+ or CD8+ T cells sorted from blood, taken in a trial of the OX40 agonist ivuxolimab. Receptor source: an adult with an advanced solid tumor such as melanoma, head and neck, liver or kidney cancer.

Only one count was recorded for this clone. The V call is TRBV9, the J call TRBJ1-2; a possible D gene is TRBD1 (5 bases). The V end lost 3 bases, the J end lost 5 bases, and 14 bases lay between the germline ends. Germline V gives CDR1 SGDLS, CDR2 YYNGEE. The CDR3 length is 14 residues. CDR3 coding DNA: TGTGCCAGCAGCGCCGCGGGGACGGTATATGGCTACACCTTC. Protein: CASSAAGTVYGYTF.

A note on this clone: A read error may produce the germline difference seen at one junction end. The chain employs TRBV5-1 and TRBJ2-2, with TRBD1 matching 7 bases. This CDR3 has 16 residues. Germline CDR1 is SGHRS and CDR2 is YFSETQ. The chain's CDR3 is CASSSLTGNNIGELFF. The CDR3 DNA sequence: TGCGCCAGCAGCTCTCTGACAGGGAATAACATCGGGGAGCTGTTTTTT.

The J gene is TRBJ1-5, the V gene TRBV30, with D possibly being TRBD1 (6 bases). Trimming removed 0 bases from V and 7 bases from J, with 19 bases in between. Per the germline V gene, CDR1 is GTSNPN and CDR2 is SVGIG (reference sequence). CDR3 length equals 16 residues. The CDR3 here is CAWSVGAGAGEQPQHF. For the CDR3, the DNA is TGTGCCTGGAGTGTAGGAGCAGGGGCAGGGGAACAGCCCCAGCATTTT.

This clone was seen just once. J is TRBJ1-2 and V is TRBV4-2; 8 bases map to TRBD1. Germline CDR1 LGHNA, CDR2 YNFKEQ. V lost 4 bases to trimming and J lost 6 bases; unmatched junction nucleotides: 10. The CDR3 sequence is 15 residues long. CDR3 residues: CASSRAGQGINGYTF. CDR3 nucleotide sequence: TGTGCCAGCAGCCGGGCAGGACAGGGTATAAATGGCTACACCTTC.

V usage is TRBV4-1 and J usage is TRBJ2-5, with 13 nucleotides matching TRBD2. Germline V gene sequence: CDR1 MGHRA, CDR2 YSYEKL. J gave up 1 base and V 5 bases, and 4 bases lay outside the gene matches. The length of the CDR3 is 16 residues. This CDR3 is CASSSRTSGSQETQYF. The CDR3 DNA reads as TGCGCCAGCAGCTCCCGGACTAGCGGGAGCCAAGAGACCCAGTACTTC.

The chain uses TRBV5-1 and TRBJ1-2; D is uncertain. CDR1 SGHRS and CDR2 YFSETQ come from the germline V gene. The V end was cut by 0 bases, the J end by 5 bases, with 17 bases between. This CDR3 comprises 16 residues. The CDR3, as DNA: TGCGCCAGCAGCTTGGATGGGCGATCAGGCAGATATGGCTACACCTTC. Translated: CASSLDGRSGRYGYTF.

The chain couples TRBV5-1 to TRBJ2-2; perhaps D is TRBD1 or TRBD2 (5 bases each). The germline CDR1 and CDR2 sequences are SGHRS and YFSETQ. The CDR3 spans 16 residues. Trimming took off 4 bases at V and 1 base at J, with 14 bases between the two ends. The CDR3 sequence is CASSMLGTLNTGELFF. In DNA form, the CDR3 reads TGCGCCAGCAGCATGTTGGGGACCTTGAACACCGGGGAGCTGTTTTTT.

J is TRBJ1-1 and V is TRBV20-1; D uncertain. The germline CDR1 and CDR2 sequences are DFQATT and SNEGSKA (reference sequence). The ends were cut back, 7 bases at V and 7 bases at J, with 10 bases in the middle. This CDR3 has 10 residues. The CDR3 coding sequence is TGCAGTGTATTCATGCGTGAAGCTTTCTTT. Translating it yields CSVFMREAFF.

V gene TRBV18 combines with J gene TRBJ1-1; a possible D gene is TRBD1 (6 bases). Germline V gives CDR1 KGHSH, CDR2 LQKENI. The CDR3 spans 16 residues. V was trimmed by 1 base and J by 0 bases, leaving 12 bases between them. CDR3 protein: CASSPQGQGMNTEAFF. CDR3 nucleotide sequence: TGTGCCAGCTCACCACAAGGGCAGGGGATGAACACTGAAGCTTTCTTT.

The gene calls are TRBV6-4 and TRBJ2-2, with 7 nucleotides matching TRBD1. This CDR3 contains 14 residues. V lost 10 bases and J lost 2; bases outside the gene matches: 7. CDR1 is MRHNA, CDR2 SNTAGT, per germline. The CDR3 spells CATRTGDNTGELFF. The CDR3 coding sequence is TGTGCCACCCGGACAGGCGATAACACCGGGGAGCTGTTTTTT.

The rearrangement uses TRBV14 and TRBJ2-3; TRBD1 aligns across 11 bases. The CDR3 totals 16 residues. In germline, CDR1 is SGHDN, CDR2 FVKESK. V shed 4 bases and J 2 bases; nucleotides not matched to a gene: 5. The CDR3 region is CASSPRTGGHTDTQYF. The CDR3 region has the DNA TGTGCCAGCAGCCCCAGGACAGGGGGCCACACAGATACGCAGTATTTT.

The chain couples TRBV6-4 to TRBJ1-6; the D is unclear. V lost 3 bases to trimming and J lost 9 bases, with 12 bases between them. CDR1 is MRHNA and CDR2 is SNTAGT in the germline V gene. CDR3 size: 14 residues. The CDR3, as DNA: TGTGCCAGCAGTGAAACCCAATCCGGTTCACCCCTCCACTTT. It codes for CASSETQSGSPLHF.

The J gene is TRBJ2-5, the V gene TRBV18; D possibly corresponds to TRBD2 (5 bases). V lost 6 bases and J lost 1, with 21 bases in between. This CDR3 is built from 17 residues. Per germline, CDR1 KGHSH and CDR2 LQKENI. The chain's CDR3 is CASSIRGGPMFQETQYF. In nucleotides, the CDR3 is TGTGCCAGCTCGATTCGTGGCGGGCCGATGTTCCAAGAGACCCAGTACTTC.

The chain carries TRBV29-1 and TRBJ2-3; D is ambiguous. Per germline, CDR1 SQVTM and CDR2 ANQGSEA. This CDR3 has 14 residues. V gave up 2 bases and J gave up 0 bases, with 9 bases separating them. The CDR3 loop reads CSVERRVSTDTQYF. The CDR3 coding sequence is TGCAGCGTTGAACGTCGGGTTAGCACAGATACGCAGTATTTT.

The V gene is TRBV19, the J gene TRBJ2-2; the D gene is possibly TRBD1 (5 bases). CDR3 length: 16 residues. Germline CDR1 and CDR2: LNHDA and SQIVND (reference sequence). V was cut by 1 base and J by 3 bases, with 12 bases left in between. CDR3 residues: CASSIGQGRDTGELFF. CDR3 DNA: TGTGCCAGTAGTATAGGGCAGGGTAGGGACACCGGGGAGCTGTTTTTT.

The chain uses TRBV6-5 and TRBJ1-2; D may be TRBD1 (5 bases). V was shortened by 2 bases and J by 8 bases, with 6 bases between the two germline ends. This CDR3 is 11 amino acids long. CDR1 MNHEY and CDR2 SVGAGI come from the germline V gene. The CDR3: CASSYEGGYTF. CDR3 sequence (DNA): TGTGCCAGCAGTTACGAGGGGGGCTACACCTTC.

As regards this clone: Germline and junction disagree at one end, which may indicate a read error. This chain joins TRBV19 and TRBJ2-7, with D perhaps assigned TRBD1 or TRBD2 (5 bases each). This CDR3 has 14 amino acids. CDR1 LNHDA and CDR2 SQIVND come from the germline V gene (reference sequence). The CDR3 reads CASSAGLGPERQHF. The CDR3 DNA reads TGTGCCAGTAGTGCCGGGTTGGGGCCGGAGCGGCAGCACTTC.

The rearrangement links TRBV6-1 to TRBJ1-1; TRBD1 aligns across 9 bases. The CDR3 covers 16 residues. In germline, CDR1 is MNHNS, CDR2 SASEGT. J gave up 3 bases and V 4 bases, and 9 bases lay outside the gene matches. The CDR3 spells CASSGHRGLGDTEAFF. In DNA, the CDR3 is TGTGCCAGCAGTGGCCACAGGGGGCTGGGGGACACTGAAGCTTTCTTT.

V is TRBV6-1 and J is TRBJ2-3; possibly TRBD1 for D (6 bases). The CDR3 totals 15 residues. Trimming removed 7 bases at V and 6 bases at J, with 20 bases between. Per the germline V gene, CDR1 is MNHNS and CDR2 is SASEGT. The CDR3 nucleotides read TGTGCCAGCACCCCGGACAGTACCACAGCCGATACGCAGTATTTT. Its protein is CASTPDSTTADTQYF.

V is TRBV28 and J is TRBJ2-1; 11 nucleotides match TRBD2. J was trimmed by 7 bases and V by 6 bases; bases with no gene match: 11. This CDR3 is built from 16 residues. Germline V lookup: CDR1 MDHEN, CDR2 SYDVKM. As DNA, the CDR3 is TGTGCCAGCAGACTCCATAGCGGGGGGGCCCGGAATGAGCAGTTCTTC. The encoded protein is CASRLHSGGARNEQFF.

The V gene is TRBV28, the J gene TRBJ2-1, with D perhaps being TRBD1 or TRBD2 (5 bases each). This CDR3 has 21 amino acids. From germline, CDR1 is MDHEN and CDR2 SYDVKM. With 4 bases removed from V and 2 bases from J, the gap between germline ends came to 30 bases. The CDR3 spells CASSSPPSSWRFEGTYNEQFF. DNA for the CDR3: TGTGCCAGCAGTTCCCCTCCTAGTAGCTGGCGGTTTGAGGGGACCTACAATGAGCAGTTCTTC. The whole variable domain, filled in from reference TRBV28 and TRBJ2-1, reads DVKVTQSSRYLVKRTGEKVFLECVQDMDHENMFWYRQDPGLGLRLIYFSYDVKMKEKGDIPEGYSVSREKKERFSLILESASTNQTSMYLCASSSPPSSWRFEGTYNEQFFGPGTRLTVL.

V gene TRBV2 combines with J gene TRBJ1-1, with unresolved D. Per germline, CDR1 SNHLY and CDR2 FYNNEI. This CDR3 is 12 amino acids long. Between the trimmed V and J ends, which lost 4 bases and 5 bases, there was a span of 8 bases. The CDR3 DNA is TGTGCCAGCAGTGCCGGATGGACTGAAGCTTTCTTT. Its protein product is CASSAGWTEAFF.

This clone was seen once. The chain carries TRBV28 and TRBJ1-1, with TRBD1 matching 8 bases. There are 14 residues in the CDR3. Germline V gives CDR1 MDHEN, CDR2 SYDVKM. Trimming took 4 bases from V and 6 from J; bases not matched to a gene: 7. The CDR3 reads CASSSYRGVAEAFF. CDR3 DNA: TGTGCCAGCAGTTCCTACAGGGGGGTTGCTGAAGCTTTCTTT.

V and J are TRBV6-1 and TRBJ1-1; D gene uncertain. Trimming stripped 5 bases from V and 3 bases from J, with 4 bases between. The germline CDR1 and CDR2 sequences are MNHNS and SASEGT. The CDR3 extends over 11 amino acids. The CDR3 nucleotides read TGTGCCAGCAGTTCCGACACTGAAGCTTTCTTT. Protein product: CASSSDTEAFF.

This chain connects TRBV11-1 to TRBJ1-2, with 7 bases aligning to TRBD1. Germline-derived CDR1 and CDR2 are SGHAT and FQDESV (reference sequence). V shed 5 bases and J 4 bases; nucleotides not matched to a gene: 10. The CDR3 contains 15 residues. The CDR3 nucleotides read TGTGCCAGCAGCCTCGACAGGGTGGACCGCTATGGCTACACCTTC. Its protein product is CASSLDRVDRYGYTF.

V usage is TRBV1 and J usage is TRBJ1-4; no DNA check was done on the table's D call, TRBD1. TRBV1 counts as a pseudogene. The CDR3 totals 16 residues. This CDR3 is CTSSQTPGQGSEKLFF. The DNA of the CDR3 is TGCACCAGCAGCCAAACTCCCGGCCAGGGAAGTGAAAAACTGTTTTTT.